These 23 T cell receptor beta chains were all obtained from the same sample, sequenced in a study of blood T cell repertoires in COVID-19 (dated by TCRdb to about 2020). Library preparation was by the immunoSEQ multiplex PCR assay. Here the immuneACCESS table is served through TCRdb, limited to in-frame sequences with V and J called. Missing clones are a known gap in these copies; in checked studies unresolved V genes cover under half, and the rest lacks a known reason. This sample lists over 75,000 clones; 90% were detected once. The ten largest clones take up 1.5% of the sample. The sample taken for sequencing was peripheral blood. These receptors all come from a human donor with active COVID-19. The donor label of this sample is uncertain.

The rearrangement uses TRBV4-3 and TRBJ2-7; 7 bases match TRBD1. CDR1 is LGHNA and CDR2 is YSLEER in the germline V gene. The length of the CDR3 is 15 residues. V was pared by 0 bases and J by 3 bases, with 5 bases of the junction left unmatched. CDR3 protein: CASSQDPSGGYEQYF. The CDR3 DNA reads TGCGCCAGCAGCCAAGATCCGTCAGGGGGCTACGAGCAGTACTTC.

The chain combines TRBV6-5 with TRBJ1-5, with a possible D match to TRBD1 (6 bases). From germline, CDR1 is MNHEY and CDR2 SVGAGI. The CDR3 has 15 amino acids. The V gene lost 0 bases and the J gene lost 2 bases, with 8 bases spanning the gap. CDR3 sequence reads: CASSYSGARNQPQHF. The CDR3 DNA reads as TGTGCCAGCAGTTACTCGGGGGCGCGCAATCAGCCCCAGCATTTT.

This clone was seen a single time. The gene calls are TRBV6-5 and TRBJ1-6; D not certain. The CDR3 runs to 16 residues. Trimming removed 0 bases from V and 7 bases from J, with 13 bases in between. The germline V gene has CDR1 MNHEY and CDR2 SVGAGI. The CDR3 nucleotides read TGTGCCAGCAGTTACTCCTCGCGGGGTGCCAATTCACCCCTCCACTTT. Translation gives CASSYSSRGANSPLHF.

The chain is built from TRBV4-1 and TRBJ2-7; weak D call: TRBD1 (5 bases). The V gene's germline CDR1 is MGHRA and CDR2 YSYEKL. Trimming removed 4 bases at V and 2 bases at J, with 15 bases between. This CDR3 comprises 15 residues. The CDR3 DNA is TGCGCCAGCAGCCGACTCGTCGACAGCGCCTACGAGCAGTACTTC. Its protein is CASSRLVDSAYEQYF.

The CDR3 region has the DNA TGTGCCAGCAGCCCGACTAGCGGGGGAGAGACCCAGTACTTC. This codes for CASSPTSGGETQYF. V and J are TRBV7-3 and TRBJ2-5; 12 bases align to TRBD2. With V trimmed by 5 bases and J by 4 bases, 2 bases remained unmatched. The CDR3 loop spans 14 amino acids. Looked up from germline, CDR1 is SGHTA and CDR2 is FQGTGA.

The chain carries TRBV19 and TRBJ2-1, with TRBD1 as a possible D gene (6 bases). CDR3 length: 15 amino acids. CDR1 is LNHDA and CDR2 is SQIVND in the germline V gene (reference sequence). Trimming removed 5 bases at V and 7 bases at J, with 18 bases between. CDR3 loop: CASSPTGSLWNEQFF. The DNA of the CDR3 is TGTGCCAGTAGTCCAACAGGGAGTCTTTGGAATGAGCAGTTCTTC.

V gene TRBV5-4 combines with J gene TRBJ1-2; D may be TRBD1 (6 bases). V was trimmed by 4 bases and J by 7 bases, leaving 17 bases between them. The V gene's germline CDR1 is SGHNT and CDR2 YYREEE (reference sequence). The CDR3 is made up of 14 amino acids. The DNA for the CDR3 is TGTGCCAGCAGCGCGATCGGGACACCCGTTGGCTACACCTTC. It yields the protein CASSAIGTPVGYTF.

The chain links TRBV28 to TRBJ1-6; 9 bases are a match to TRBD1. CDR3 length: 16 residues. J was trimmed by 2 bases and V by 6 bases; bases with no gene match: 5. Germline V CDR1 and CDR2: MDHEN, SYDVKM. The CDR3 sequence is CASSDRGTAYNSPLHF. The CDR3 nucleotides read TGTGCCAGCAGCGACAGGGGGACTGCCTATAATTCACCCCTCCACTTT.

CDR3 amino acids: CASSLLVLAPQYF. For the CDR3, the DNA is TGTGCCAGCAGCTTATTGGTCCTAGCGCCGCAGTATTTT. The J gene is TRBJ2-3, the V gene TRBV11-2; D possibly corresponds to TRBD2 (6 bases). V shed 2 bases and J shed 10 bases, with 13 bases lying between them. Germline V gene lookup returns CDR1 SGHAT and CDR2 FQNNGV. The CDR3 has 13 residues. Using reference TRBV11-2 and TRBJ2-3 for the parts outside the CDR3, the full variable domain is EAGVAQSPRYKIIEKRQSVAFWCNPISGHATLYWYQQILGQGPKLLIQFQNNGVVDDSQLPKDRFSAERLKGVDSTLKIQPAKLEDSAVYLCASSLLVLAPQYFGPGTRLTVL.

The J gene is TRBJ1-1, the V gene TRBV19, with a possible D match to TRBD1 (5 bases). Germline values: CDR1 LNHDA, CDR2 SQIVND (reference sequence). V was trimmed by 1 base and J by 2 bases, leaving 26 bases between them. This CDR3 is built from 20 residues. CDR3 in DNA: TGTGCCAGTAGTATAGCAGGTTCGTGGCGTATTGGGGCGATTAACACTGAAGCTTTCTTT. Translated, it gives CASSIAGSWRIGAINTEAFF.

V gene TRBV4-1 combines with J gene TRBJ1-2, with 8 bases matching TRBD1. CDR3 size: 16 residues. V was pared by 5 bases and J by 4 bases, with 12 bases of the junction left unmatched. The germline CDR1 and CDR2 sequences are MGHRA and YSYEKL. The DNA for the CDR3 is TGCGCCAGCAGCGGAGGACAGGGAGAACTTCCCTATGGCTACACCTTC. It yields the protein CASSGGQGELPYGYTF.

The V call is TRBV6-5, the J call TRBJ1-2; 8 positions match TRBD1. V trimming: 3 bases; J trimming: 7 bases; junction bases outside the gene matches: 13. There are 16 residues in the CDR3. Germline CDR1 MNHEY, CDR2 SVGAGI. This CDR3 is CASSYGRGQGALGYTF. CDR3 bases: TGTGCCAGCAGTTATGGACGCGGTCAGGGGGCGCTTGGCTACACCTTC.

The gene calls are TRBV24-1 and TRBJ1-2; maybe TRBD1 (6 bases). Germline-derived CDR1 and CDR2 are KGHDR and SFDVKD. The CDR3 runs 16 residues. V was pared by 0 bases and J by 5 bases, with 15 bases between. The CDR3 DNA is TGTGCCACCAGTGATTTGCGGGCAGGGGATGCGTATGGCTACACCTTC. It specifies CATSDLRAGDAYGYTF.

This rearrangement joins TRBV5-6 to TRBJ1-2; the match to TRBD1 covers 11 bases. V gave up 4 bases and J gave up 6 bases; unmatched junction bases: 14. This CDR3 is 17 amino acids long. Germline CDR1 and CDR2: SGHDT and YYEEEE. CDR3 in DNA: TGTGCCAGCAGCCCGAACCTCGGGACAGGGGGGGAGCATGGCTACACCTTC. It specifies CASSPNLGTGGEHGYTF.

CDR3 bases: TGTGCCAGCAGCATCACAGGGAACAACGAGCAGTACTTC. This codes for CASSITGNNEQYF. The chain employs TRBV27 and TRBJ2-7; D might be TRBD1 (6 bases). The CDR3 runs 13 residues. Per germline, CDR1 MNHEY and CDR2 SMNVEV (reference sequence). Trimming pared 6 bases from V and 5 bases from J, leaving 14 bases between.

This chain connects TRBV13 to TRBJ2-7, with a weak D call TRBD1 (6 bases). From germline, CDR1 is PRHDT and CDR2 FYEKMQ (reference sequence). The ends were cut back, 0 bases at V and 0 bases at J, with 9 bases in the middle. The CDR3 length is 15 residues. CDR3 sequence (DNA): TGTGCCAGCAGCTTAGGTCGCAGGGGCTCCTACGAGCAGTACTTC. It encodes CASSLGRRGSYEQYF.

This chain uses TRBV5-1 with TRBJ2-7; the match to TRBD1 covers 8 bases. Germline CDR1 and CDR2: SGHRS and YFSETQ. This CDR3 spans 13 amino acids. V lost 6 bases to trimming and J lost 4 bases; unmatched junction nucleotides: 6. The CDR3 sequence: CASKGQAAYEQYF. CDR3 DNA sequence: TGCGCCAGCAAGGGACAGGCCGCATACGAGCAGTACTTC.

V is TRBV7-2 and J is TRBJ2-2, with TRBD2 matching 8 bases. CDR3 length: 13 residues. The ends lost 8 bases at V and 5 bases at J; junction bases unmatched: 4. Germline CDR1 SGHTA, CDR2 FQGNSA. CDR3 amino acids: CASGRGVTGELFF. The CDR3 region has the DNA TGTGCCAGCGGGCGGGGGGTTACCGGGGAGCTGTTTTTT. The variable domain in full, with the rest retrieved from reference TRBV7-2 and TRBJ2-2, is GAGVSQSPSNKVTEKGKDVELRCDPISGHTALYWYRQSLGQGLEFLIYFQGNSAPDKSGLPSDRFSAERTGGSVSTLTIQRTQQEDSAVYLCASGRGVTGELFFGEGSRLTVL.

The V gene is TRBV4-3, the J gene TRBJ1-6; 7 bases are shared with TRBD1. Germline assignment: CDR1 LGHNA and CDR2 YSLEER. This CDR3 comprises 15 residues. Trimming cost V 4 bases and J 9 bases; bases outside gene matches: 9. This CDR3 is CASSPLGQTGSPLHF. The CDR3 DNA reads as TGCGCCAGCAGCCCCTTGGGACAGACTGGTTCACCCCTCCACTTT.

The CDR3 DNA reads TGTGCCAGCAGCCAAGATTTGTGGGCTATGGCTGAAGCTTTCTTT. This sequence encodes CASSQDLWAMAEAFF. The V and J genes are TRBV3-1 (or the pseudogene TRBV3-2) and TRBJ1-1; D gene ambiguous. The germline V and J ends were trimmed by 0 bases and 6 bases, with 14 bases remaining between them. This CDR3 is built from 15 residues. Germline CDR1 LGHDT, CDR2 YNNKEL (reference sequence).

This clone was seen more than once but under ten times. The rearrangement joins TRBV6-5 to TRBJ1-1; 10 bases fit TRBD1. This CDR3 spans 15 amino acids. The germline CDR1 and CDR2 sequences are MNHEY and SVGAGI. Trimming at V came to 2 bases and at J to 3 bases, leaving 3 bases not matched to a gene. CDR3 in amino acids: CASSYPDRGDTEAFF. The CDR3 DNA follows: TGTGCCAGCAGTTACCCGGACAGGGGGGACACTGAAGCTTTCTTT.

The chain joins TRBV27 to TRBJ2-7; 8 bases are a match to TRBD2. This CDR3 region has 15 residues. CDR1 is MNHEY and CDR2 is SMNVEV in the germline V gene (reference sequence). The ends lost 8 bases at V and 1 base at J; junction bases unmatched: 10. Here the CDR3 reads CASRRGGSGSYEQYF. The CDR3 coding sequence is TGTGCCAGCCGCCGGGGGGGCTCAGGGTCCTACGAGCAGTACTTC.

The chain links TRBV11-2 to TRBJ2-7, with TRBD1 matching over 11 bases. CDR3 length equals 13 residues. The germline V gene encodes CDR1 SGHAT and CDR2 FQNNGV. Trimming at V came to 5 bases and at J to 4 bases, leaving 1 base not matched to a gene. CDR3 sequence reads: CASSGDRGYEQYF. The CDR3 DNA sequence: TGTGCCAGCAGCGGGGACAGGGGGTACGAGCAGTACTTC. The whole variable domain, remainder taken from reference TRBV11-2 and TRBJ2-7, is EAGVAQSPRYKIIEKRQSVAFWCNPISGHATLYWYQQILGQGPKLLIQFQNNGVVDDSQLPKDRFSAERLKGVDSTLKIQPAKLEDSAVYLCASSGDRGYEQYFGPGTRLTVT.